The clone carrying this TCR beta chain was recorded a few times. Its target is unknown. The data were obtained in a study of blood T cells in healthy people across ages. Findings and limits, study-wide: A greater number of naive CD4+ cells and higher diversity distinguished long-lived donors from aged donors.

PCR was performed a second time for about 7 to 12 cycles using a sample-barcoded 5' primer and a J-beta primer mix. Template switching added a 12-random-nucleotide identifier to every cDNA molecule. TCRdb used MiXCR to reprocess the 5' RACE reads, holding one entry per CDR3 protein. The sample holds hundreds of thousands of distinct CDR3 sequences; approximately 60% are singletons and the top ten take around a quarter. CDR3 length: 14 amino acids. The ends lost 6 bases at V and 8 bases at J; junction bases unmatched: 7. This TCR was sampled from a man aged 35 to 55 in good health. The sample taken for sequencing was blood. The chain is built from TRBV12-3 or TRBV12-4 and TRBJ1-4; 9 bases match TRBD1. The CDR3 DNA reads as TGTGCCAGCAGAAACAGGGGGCCAGGAGAAAAACTGTTTTTT. This gives the protein CASRNRGPGEKLFF.